These 5 T cell receptor beta chains share one sample of origin, sequenced in a study of T cell repertoires in cytomegalovirus infection. These receptors have no known antigen. MiXCR, run by TCRdb on the reads, gives a single entry per CDR3 protein. Of about half a million distinct CDR3 sequences detected, 42% appear once; the ten largest clones hold about 45%. The sequences come from cultured PBMCs, collected from culture after CMV antigen stimulation. These receptors were obtained from a human donor in good health (CMV status not recorded). Some clones in this sample may be carry-over from other donors' samples.

The chain joins TRBV7-2 to TRBJ2-3, with D perhaps TRBD1 or TRBD2 (6 bases each). V gave up 8 bases and J gave up 2 bases, with 17 bases separating them. Per germline, CDR1 SGHTA and CDR2 FQGNSA. The CDR3 is 15 amino acids. The CDR3 spells CASRAWGADTDTQYF. As DNA, the CDR3 is TGTGCCAGCCGAGCTTGGGGGGCGGACACAGATACGCAGTATTTT.

This chain connects TRBV5-6 to TRBJ1-3; D is unclear. CDR1 and CDR2 (germline): SGHDT, YYEEEE. The CDR3 is 15 amino acids. V lost 3 bases and J lost 2, with 12 bases in between. In DNA form, the CDR3 reads TGTGCCAGCAGCTCCATTCCAACGGCTGGAAACACCATATATTTT. Amino acid sequence: CASSSIPTAGNTIYF.

This sequence joins TRBV7-2 and TRBJ2-1; 12 nucleotides agree with TRBD2. CDR3 size: 15 residues. Germline trimming cut 5 bases from V and 5 bases from J; bases unmatched to any gene: 4. Germline CDR1 is SGHTA and CDR2 is FQGNSA. The CDR3 bases are TGTGCCAGCAGCAGACTAGCGGGAGTCGACAATGAGCAGTTCTTC. This encodes CASSRLAGVDNEQFF.

V gene TRBV4-2 combines with J gene TRBJ1-1; 7 bases align to TRBD1. CDR1 is LGHNA, CDR2 YNFKEQ, per germline. This CDR3 is built from 16 residues. J lost 0 bases, V lost 1 base, and 5 bases had no gene match. CDR3 DNA: TGTGCCAGCAGCCAAGGGTTGACAGGGATGAACACTGAAGCTTTCTTT. This sequence encodes CASSQGLTGMNTEAFF.

The chain joins TRBV6-2 or TRBV6-3 to TRBJ1-3, with D unclear. The CDR3 spans 13 residues. CDR1 and CDR2 from the germline V gene are MNHEY and SVGEGT. Deletions cut 6 bases from V and 0 bases from J, with 6 bases between. For the CDR3, the DNA is TGTGCCAGCAGCGGACTCTCTGGAAACACCATATATTTT. Translation: CASSGLSGNTIYF.